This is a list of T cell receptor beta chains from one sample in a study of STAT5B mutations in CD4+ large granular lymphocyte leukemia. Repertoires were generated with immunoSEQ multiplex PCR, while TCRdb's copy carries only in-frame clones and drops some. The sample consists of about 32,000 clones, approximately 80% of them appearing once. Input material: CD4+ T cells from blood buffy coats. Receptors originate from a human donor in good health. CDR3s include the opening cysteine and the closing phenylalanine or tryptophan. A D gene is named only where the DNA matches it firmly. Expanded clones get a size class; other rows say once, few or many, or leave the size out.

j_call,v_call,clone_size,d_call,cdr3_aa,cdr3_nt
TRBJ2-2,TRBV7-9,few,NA,CASSFLSTFTGELFF,TGTGCCAGCAGCTTTTTATCGACCTTCACCGGGGAGCTGTTTTTT
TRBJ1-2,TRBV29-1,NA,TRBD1,CSDRTGYYGYTF,TGCAGCGACCGGACAGGGTACTATGGCTACACCTTC
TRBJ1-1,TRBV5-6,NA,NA,CASSLASQGRWDTEAFF,TGTGCCAGCAGCTTGGCGTCCCAGGGGCGCTGGGACACTGAAGCTTTCTTT
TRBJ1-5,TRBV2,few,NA,CASSGSVGSNQPQHF,TGTGCCAGCAGTGGGTCGGTGGGGAGCAATCAGCCCCAGCATTTT
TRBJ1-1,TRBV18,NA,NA,CASSPSENTEAFF,TGTGCCAGCTCACCATCGGAGAACACTGAAGCTTTCTTT
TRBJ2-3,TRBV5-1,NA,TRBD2,CASSPGLAGEVDTQYF,TGCGCCAGCAGCCCGGGACTAGCGGGAGAGGTTGATACGCAGTATTTT
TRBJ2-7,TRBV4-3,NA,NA,CASSQDRVQGEQYF,TGCGCCAGCAGCCAAGACAGGGTACAAGGGGAGCAGTACTTC
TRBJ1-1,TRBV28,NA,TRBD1,CASSQARQGLRNTEAFF,TGTGCCAGCAGCCAAGCCCGACAGGGCCTCAGGAACACTGAAGCTTTCTTT
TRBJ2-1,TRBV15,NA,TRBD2,CATRGVSGARRDEQFF,TGTGCCACCAGAGGGGTTAGCGGGGCTCGTAGGGATGAGCAGTTCTTC
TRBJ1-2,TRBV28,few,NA,CASRFSGGKGYTF,TGTGCCAGCAGGTTTTCTGGGGGAAAGGGCTACACCTTC
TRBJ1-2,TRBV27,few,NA,CASSLKGNGYTF,TGTGCCAGCAGTTTAAAGGGGAATGGCTACACCTTC
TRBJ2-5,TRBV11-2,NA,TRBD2,CASSPGLVGETQYF,TGTGCCAGCAGCCCCGGACTAGTGGGGGAGACCCAGTACTTC
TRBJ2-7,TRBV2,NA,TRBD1,CASTDRGYEQYF,TGTGCCAGCACGGACAGGGGTTACGAGCAGTACTTC
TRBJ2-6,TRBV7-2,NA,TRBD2,CASSRRTSGPSGANVLTF,TGTGCCAGCAGCCGGCGGACTAGCGGACCCTCTGGGGCCAACGTCCTGACTTTC
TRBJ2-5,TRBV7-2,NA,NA,CASSPHPAGETQYF,TGTGCCAGCAGCCCTCACCCCGCCGGGGAGACCCAGTACTTC
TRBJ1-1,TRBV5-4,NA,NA,CASSPYLGTEAFF,TGTGCCAGCAGTCCTTACCTGGGTACTGAAGCTTTCTTT
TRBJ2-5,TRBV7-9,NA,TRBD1,CASSPPGQSWPQYF,TGTGCCAGCAGCCCACCGGGACAGAGTTGGCCCCAGTACTTC
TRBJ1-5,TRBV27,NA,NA,CASSLTGQPQHF,TGTGCCAGCAGTCTGACGGGTCAGCCCCAGCATTTT
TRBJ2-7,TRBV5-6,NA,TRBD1,CASSMTGDSPYEQYF,TGTGCCAGCAGCATGACAGGGGACTCCCCCTACGAGCAGTACTTC
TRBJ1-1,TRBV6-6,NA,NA,CASSYSRDTEAFF,TGTGCCAGCAGTTACTCTCGGGACACTGAAGCTTTCTTT
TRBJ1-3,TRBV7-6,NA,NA,CASSLAGVGNTIYF,TGTGCCAGCAGCTTAGCAGGGGTCGGAAACACCATATATTTT
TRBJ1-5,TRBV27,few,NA,CASSFSYQSNQPQHF,TGTGCCAGCAGTTTTAGCTACCAGAGCAATCAGCCCCAGCATTTT
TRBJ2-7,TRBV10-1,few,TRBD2,CASSELAGAVYEQYF,TGCGCCAGCAGTGAACTAGCGGGAGCAGTATACGAGCAGTACTTC
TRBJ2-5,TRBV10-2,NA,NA,CASSATGTPKTQYF,TGCGCCAGCAGTGCGACCGGGACACCGAAGACCCAGTACTTC
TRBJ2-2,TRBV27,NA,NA,CASSVVGGANTGELFF,TGTGCCAGCAGTGTAGTAGGGGGGGCGAACACCGGGGAGCTGTTTTTT
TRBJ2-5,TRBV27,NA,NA,CASSLEGVGRRNQETQYF,TGTGCCAGCAGTTTAGAGGGGGTGGGGAGACGGAACCAAGAGACCCAGTACTTC
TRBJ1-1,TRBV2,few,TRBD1,CASSPTGSTEAFF,TGTGCCAGCAGTCCGACAGGGAGTACTGAAGCTTTCTTT
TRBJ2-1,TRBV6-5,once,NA,CASAATSYNEQFF,TGTGCCAGCGCGGCTACCTCCTACAATGAGCAGTTCTTC
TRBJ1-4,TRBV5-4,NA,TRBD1,CASSSSTHRGEKLFF,TGTGCCAGCAGCTCTTCTACACACAGGGGTGAAAAACTGTTTTTT
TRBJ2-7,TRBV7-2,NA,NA,CASSPPMKPYEQYF,TGTGCCAGCAGCCCGCCTATGAAGCCCTACGAGCAGTACTTC
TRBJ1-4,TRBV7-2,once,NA,CASSSGRRAEKLFF,TGTGCCAGCAGCTCGGGGAGGAGGGCGGAAAAACTGTTTTTT
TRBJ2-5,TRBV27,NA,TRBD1,CASSPDRGGWETQYF,TGTGCCAGCAGTCCGGACAGGGGCGGCTGGGAGACCCAGTACTTC
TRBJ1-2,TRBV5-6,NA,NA,CASSSSNYGYTF,TGTGCCAGCAGCTCTTCTAACTATGGCTACACCTTC
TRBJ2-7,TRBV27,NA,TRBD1,CASRSAGTGYYYEQYF,TGTGCCAGCAGATCCGCCGGGACAGGATATTACTACGAGCAGTACTTC
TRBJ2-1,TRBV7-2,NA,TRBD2,CASSYRGASGDNEQFF,TGTGCCAGCAGCTATAGAGGGGCTAGCGGAGACAATGAGCAGTTCTTC
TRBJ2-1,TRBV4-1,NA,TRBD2,CASSQPGGRGEQFF,TGCGCCAGCAGCCAGCCGGGCGGGAGGGGTGAGCAGTTCTTC
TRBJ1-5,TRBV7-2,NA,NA,CASSFTDSQPQHF,TGTGCCAGCAGCTTTACAGATTCTCAGCCCCAGCATTTT
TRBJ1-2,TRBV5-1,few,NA,CASSLGGVYGYTF,TGCGCCAGCAGCTTGGGCGGGGTCTATGGCTACACCTTC
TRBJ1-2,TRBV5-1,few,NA,CASSLPGGGGYGYTF,TGCGCCAGCAGCTTGCCCGGGGGAGGCGGCTATGGCTACACCTTC
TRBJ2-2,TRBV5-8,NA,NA,CASSLGLVNTGELFF,TGTGCCAGCAGCTTGGGTCTTGTGAACACCGGGGAGCTGTTTTTT
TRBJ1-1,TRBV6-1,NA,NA,CASSGPGVTEAFF,TGTGCCAGCAGTGGCCCGGGGGTCACTGAAGCTTTCTTT
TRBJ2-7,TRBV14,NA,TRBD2,CASSQAFRLAGSSRQYF,TGTGCCAGCAGCCAAGCATTCCGACTAGCGGGAAGCTCGCGGCAGTACTTC
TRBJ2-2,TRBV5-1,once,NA,CASSRGSDTGELFF,TGCGCCAGCAGCCGTGGGTCTGACACCGGGGAGCTGTTTTTT
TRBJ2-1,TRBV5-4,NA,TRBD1,CASSRQGPYNEQFF,TGTGCCAGCAGCCGACAGGGACCCTACAATGAGCAGTTCTTC
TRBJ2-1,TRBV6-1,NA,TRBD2,CASSEGGTTYNEQFF,TGTGCCAGCAGTGAAGGCGGGACTACCTACAATGAGCAGTTCTTC
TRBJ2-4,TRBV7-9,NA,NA,CASSLLADKNIQYF,TGTGCCAGCAGCTTGTTAGCGGACAAAAACATTCAGTACTTC
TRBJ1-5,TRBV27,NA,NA,CASSLYGESNQPQHF,TGTGCCAGCAGTTTATACGGGGAAAGCAATCAGCCCCAGCATTTT
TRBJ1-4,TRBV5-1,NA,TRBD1,CASSQGTGVGEKLFF,TGCGCCAGCAGCCAAGGGACAGGTGTTGGTGAAAAACTGTTTTTT
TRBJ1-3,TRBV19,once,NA,CASSIRFSGNTIYF,TGTGCCAGTAGTATTCGGTTCTCTGGAAACACCATATATTTT
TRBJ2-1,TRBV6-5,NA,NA,CASSLDFAGEQFF,TGTGCCAGCAGCCTAGACTTCGCTGGTGAGCAGTTCTTC
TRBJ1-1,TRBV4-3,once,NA,CASSQAPGPNTEAFF,TGCGCCAGCAGCCAAGCCCCGGGGCCGAACACTGAAGCTTTCTTT